This note documents a single T cell receptor beta chain sequence. This specimen belongs to a study of technical replicates of blood from a few donors. The germline CDR1 and CDR2 sequences are SGHNT and YYREEE (reference sequence). This CDR3 spans 16 amino acids. V was cut by 1 base and J by 0 bases, with 12 bases left in between. The method was immunoSEQ multiplex PCR; TCRdb's version includes in-frame clones alone and lacks a portion of them. The sample shows 70,000 to 85,000 clones, approximately 97% of them seen only once. This clonotype was obtained from a human donor in good health. The material sequenced was T cells isolated from PBMCs. The V gene is TRBV5-4, the J gene TRBJ2-3, with D possibly being TRBD2 (6 bases). Here the CDR3 reads CASSLLLAASTDTQYF. CDR3 DNA sequence: TGTGCCAGCAGCTTGTTACTAGCAGCTAGCACAGATACGCAGTATTTT.